The rows below give T cell receptor beta chains drawn from one sample of a study of cytomegalovirus exposure and HLA in healthy donors. This table comes from immunoSEQ multiplex PCR, and its TCRdb copy is limited to in-frame clones, with some not included. The repertoire holds some 150,000 clones, under 85% seen once, with over 3% in the top ten. Sequenced sample: PBMCs. The receptors stem from a female donor in good health and CMV-seronegative. Both conserved end residues are trimmed from each CDR3. Some rows have no size entry. The others give once, few or many, or a class for an expanded clone.

-,TRBJ2-7,TRBV7-9,ASSLRQGPYEQY
-,TRBJ2-7,TRBV9,ASSAGTGGYEQY
few,TRBJ2-7,TRBV14,ASSLLKGRGYEQY
-,TRBJ2-7,TRBV19,ASSPRLAGSYEQY
-,TRBJ1-1,TRBV14,ASSQDMNTEAF
-,TRBJ1-2,TRBV6-5,ASRQGTTNYGYT
-,TRBJ2-3,TRBV7-2,ASSIQPGGRTDTQY
once,TRBJ1-5,TRBV28,ASSLWSRNQPQH
-,TRBJ1-1,TRBV21-1,ASSKGCFDTEAF
-,TRBJ1-5,TRBV18,ASSPEQGNFNQPQH
few,TRBJ1-5,TRBV19,ASSIESGFNQPQH
-,TRBJ1-1,TRBV19,ASTLGEGLGAF
once,TRBJ2-7,TRBV6-6,ASSYPGLAPYEQY
-,TRBJ1-3,TRBV5-1,ASSLAPGQGNTIY
-,TRBJ2-3,TRBV5-8,ASSWGGTSGSTDTQY
-,TRBJ1-1,TRBV19,ASSTPPGQVNTEAF
once,TRBJ2-1,TRBV19,ASHSGGARNEQF
-,TRBJ2-1,TRBV21-1,ASSKVPAGERGGPPEQF
-,TRBJ2-7,TRBV2,ASRADRGGYEQY
-,TRBJ1-6,TRBV6-5,ASSYSGTVNSPLH
-,TRBJ1-3,TRBV5-4,ASSPEGQLYSGNTIY
-,TRBJ2-2,TRBV7-2,ASSLGARGELF
-,TRBJ2-4,TRBV30,AWNWGRGKNIQY
-,TRBJ2-7,TRBV4-1,ASSHGLNYEQY
once,TRBJ2-7,TRBV30,AWSSGQPSYEQY
once,TRBJ2-3,TRBV7-2,ASNLAGGTDTQY
-,TRBJ2-4,TRBV19,ASSIGFTSGYIQY
-,TRBJ1-1,TRBV30,AWSGLTNTEAF
-,TRBJ1-1,TRBV10-3,AISEAGILNTEAF
-,TRBJ2-7,TRBV28,ASSLWDRVSYEQY
-,TRBJ2-3,TRBV6-5,ASSYSGRDTDTQY
-,TRBJ1-3,TRBV6-5,ASSYWAGPSGNTIY
few,TRBJ2-2,TRBV5-4,ASSSGLAGGPGELF
-,TRBJ2-5,TRBV9,ASSSMWRDGTQY
-,TRBJ2-5,TRBV12-5,ASGFILQGGETQY
-,TRBJ2-3,TRBV4-3,ASSQGRGGPTDTQY
-,TRBJ1-2,TRBV28,ASSSPTGGNYGYT
-,TRBJ2-7,TRBV19,ASSIGGVNPYEQY
-,TRBJ2-5,TRBV7-2,ASSFPDGQETQY
-,TRBJ2-7,TRBV27,ASSPADRDEQY
few,TRBJ1-5,TRBV2,ASSAGYSNQPQH
-,TRBJ1-1,TRBV7-2,ASTVGQEATEAF